This TCR beta chain was identified during a study of shared clonotypes between healthy human individuals. Study-wide results and limits: It was the few donors that limited the genetic and exposure-history diversity represented. Investigators collected only blood, and repertoires in tissues likely differ.

Sequencing was at deep level. Data came from immunoSEQ multiplex PCR; TCRdb stores just in-frame clones and leaves some out. The sample lists over 400,000 clones, 81% occurring once. A word on this clone: What it binds is not known. The same CDR3 is also encoded by other DNA sequences in this sample.

The CDR3 spans 15 residues. Germline V CDR1 and CDR2: SGHTA, FQGNSA. Trimming took 5 bases from V and 1 from J; bases not matched to a gene: 3. The receptor was isolated from a woman in her thirties or forties in good health. Some clones in this sample may be carry-over from other donors' samples. J is TRBJ2-1 and V is TRBV7-2, with TRBD2 identical over 9 bases. Sequenced sample: PBMCs. In DNA, the CDR3 is TGTGCCAGCAGCCTTAGCGGGAGTTCCTACAATGAGCAGTTCTTC. It yields the protein CASSLSGSSYNEQFF.